The 21 T cell receptor beta chains presented below share a single source sample, sequenced in a study of T-cell reconstitution after alpha-beta-depleted transplantation in children. Unique molecular identifiers featured in how the TCRbeta library was prepared. TCRdb itself ran the PCR reads through MiXCR, one entry per CDR3 protein. The table records about 1,000,000 distinct CDR3 sequences, about 30% of them present only once. The sample consisted of PBMCs, mostly from graft donor cells, taken 360 days after TCRalphabeta/CD19-depleted stem cell transplant. Receptors originate from a boy under three years old who had a stem cell transplant for SCID, so the T cells may come from the graft donor.

This clonotype was seen only a few times. The chain couples TRBV12-3 or TRBV12-4 to TRBJ2-1; tentatively, D is TRBD1 (6 bases). This CDR3 spans 11 amino acids. V gave up 10 bases and J gave up 9 bases, with 13 bases separating them. CDR3 loop: CAIFTGTEQFF. The DNA of the CDR3 is TGTGCCATATTTACAGGGACTGAGCAGTTCTTC.

This clonotype occurred a few times. The chain employs TRBV5-1 and TRBJ2-2; TRBD1 matches at 7 bases. V gave up 4 bases and J gave up 2 bases; unmatched junction bases: 8. The germline gives CDR1 SGHRS, CDR2 YFSETQ. CDR3 length equals 16 residues. The CDR3, as DNA: TGCGCCAGCAGCCCTACCACAGGGGCTAACACCGGGGAGCTGTTTTTT. It is translated as CASSPTTGANTGELFF.

The chain couples TRBV12-3 or TRBV12-4 to TRBJ2-7, with a tentative D call TRBD2 (5 bases). V gave up 5 bases and J gave up 1 base, with 15 bases separating them. This CDR3 region has 15 residues. CDR3 nucleotide sequence: TGTGCCAGCAGTCCGGGGAGCCGGGCGTCCTACGAGCAGTACTTC. Its protein product is CASSPGSRASYEQYF.

DNA for the CDR3: TGTGCCAGCAGACTAGACGGGACAGGGGGATCCTACGAGCAGTACTTC. Protein: CASRLDGTGGSYEQYF. The J gene is TRBJ2-7, the V gene TRBV6-1, with 11 nucleotides matching TRBD1. CDR1 is MNHNS, CDR2 SASEGT, per germline. Unmatched junction bases numbered 8, after V lost 6 bases and J lost 1 base. This CDR3 comprises 16 residues.

Only one count was recorded for this clonotype. The CDR3 loop is CAISESQGDEQFF. For the CDR3, the DNA is TGTGCCATCAGTGAGTCACAGGGGGATGAGCAGTTCTTC. The V gene is TRBV10-3, the J gene TRBJ2-1, with 8 bases identical to TRBD1. This CDR3 contains 13 residues. V dropped 0 bases and J dropped 8; count of bases not matched to a gene: 0. CDR1 is ENHRY, CDR2 SYGVKD, per germline.

This clonotype was recorded a few times. J is TRBJ2-1 and V is TRBV12-3 or TRBV12-4; 8 bases agree with TRBD2. The J segment lost 7 bases and the V segment lost 5 bases, leaving 13 bases of the junction unmatched. This CDR3 has 16 residues. DNA of the CDR3: TGTGCCAGCAGTCCCCGGGGGGGTTCCTTAGGAAATGAGCAGTTCTTC. Amino acids: CASSPRGGSLGNEQFF.

The rearrangement uses TRBV11-1 and TRBJ1-5, with D perhaps TRBD1 (5 bases). The CDR3 is 13 amino acids. The V end lost 5 bases, the J end lost 5 bases, and 10 bases lay between the germline ends. Germline CDR1 and CDR2: SGHAT and FQDESV (reference sequence). The CDR3 loop is CASSPMGDQPQHF. The CDR3 DNA is TGTGCCAGCAGCCCGATGGGGGATCAGCCCCAGCATTTT.

This clonotype is a singleton in its sample. The chain joins TRBV27 to TRBJ1-6, with a weak D call TRBD1 (5 bases). This CDR3 is 15 amino acids long. The germline V gene has CDR1 MNHEY and CDR2 SMNVEV (reference sequence). V was trimmed by 5 bases and J by 0 bases, leaving 8 bases between them. The DNA for the CDR3 is TGTGCCAGCAGTGCCGGGGGCTCCTATAATTCACCCCTCCACTTT. Amino acid sequence: CASSAGGSYNSPLHF.

The chain uses TRBV4-1 and TRBJ2-1; D might be TRBD2 (5 bases). CDR1 and CDR2 (germline): MGHRA, YSYEKL. This CDR3 has 16 amino acids. Trimming took off 1 base at V and 5 bases at J, with 15 bases between the two ends. CDR3 sequence: CASSQGFGKTDNEQFF. CDR3 nucleotides: TGCGCCAGCAGCCAAGGGTTCGGGAAAACAGACAATGAGCAGTTCTTC.

The CDR3 region has the DNA TGTGCCAGCAGCGCCGGACAGGGGCCCCATCCAGTGAACACTGAAGCTTTCTTT. Amino acid sequence: CASSAGQGPHPVNTEAFF. This sequence joins TRBV7-7 and TRBJ1-1, with TRBD1 identical over 9 bases. The CDR3 has 18 residues. Germline loops: CDR1 SSHAT, CDR2 FNYEAQ (reference sequence). The trim removed 5 bases at V and 0 bases at J, leaving 13 bases unmatched.

The chain combines TRBV19 with TRBJ1-3; the D is unclear. V was shortened by 5 bases and J by 2 bases, with 4 bases between the two germline ends. Germline loops: CDR1 LNHDA, CDR2 SQIVND (reference sequence). There are 12 residues in the CDR3. CDR3 sequence: CASSQTGNTIYF. The CDR3 DNA sequence: TGTGCCAGTAGTCAAACTGGAAACACCATATATTTT.

This clonotype was detected only a few times. V gene TRBV29-1 combines with J gene TRBJ1-3; the D is unclear. The V and J ends lost 3 bases and 4 bases respectively, with 10 bases between them. Germline lookup yields CDR1 SQVTM and CDR2 ANQGSEA. This CDR3 is 13 amino acids long. The CDR3 here is CSVDPGFGNTIYF. Here the CDR3 DNA reads TGCAGCGTTGACCCGGGGTTCGGAAACACCATATATTTT.

V gene TRBV29-1 combines with J gene TRBJ1-1; D uncertain. The V gene's germline CDR1 is SQVTM and CDR2 ANQGSEA. The CDR3 has 11 amino acids. Trimming pared 4 bases from V and 5 bases from J, leaving 8 bases between. The CDR3 loop reads CSVVGGTEAFF. CDR3 sequence (DNA): TGCAGCGTTGTGGGAGGAACTGAAGCTTTCTTT.

The V gene is TRBV4-1, the J gene TRBJ2-3, with D possibly being TRBD2 (6 bases). Trimming took off 0 bases at V and 0 bases at J, with 7 bases between the two ends. The length of the CDR3 is 15 residues. Germline V gene data show CDR1 as MGHRA and CDR2 as YSYEKL. The CDR3 DNA reads as TGCGCCAGCAGCCAAGAGGACTACAGCACAGATACGCAGTATTTT. It is translated as CASSQEDYSTDTQYF.

The chain combines TRBV6-5 with TRBJ2-2; D not certain. The length of the CDR3 is 16 residues. V was shortened by 3 bases and J by 1 base, with 12 bases between the two germline ends. Germline lookup yields CDR1 MNHEY and CDR2 SVGAGI. As DNA, the CDR3 is TGTGCCAGCAGTTATTTGCGGACGGGGAACACCGGGGAGCTGTTTTTT. It encodes CASSYLRTGNTGELFF.

This clonotype was seen a handful of times. Mismatch with germline at one junction end may stem from a read error. V gene TRBV3-1 combines with J gene TRBJ1-1; D gene uncertain. This CDR3 contains 12 residues. Germline-derived CDR1 and CDR2 are LGHDT and YNNKEL (reference sequence). This chain's CDR3 is CASSQVDTEAFF. DNA of the CDR3: TGTGCCAGCAGCCAAGTTGACACTGAAGCTTTTTTT.

This clonotype was seen only a few times. This chain uses TRBV27 with TRBJ2-2, with a possible D match to TRBD1 (6 bases). The germline V gene encodes CDR1 MNHEY and CDR2 SMNVEV (reference sequence). CDR3 length: 18 amino acids. V shed 3 bases and J shed 2 bases, with 19 bases lying between them. The CDR3 loop is CASSFSLDRPPNTGELFF. For the CDR3, the DNA is TGTGCCAGCAGTTTTTCGCTCGACAGGCCCCCCAACACCGGGGAGCTGTTTTTT.

The chain has TRBV5-6 and TRBJ2-1; 7 bases align to TRBD1. V dropped 2 bases and J dropped 10; count of bases not matched to a gene: 6. CDR1 is SGHDT and CDR2 is YYEEEE in the germline V gene. The CDR3 totals 13 residues. CDR3 DNA: TGTGCCAGCAGCTTAGGCAGGGGGAGCGAGCAGTTCTTC. It codes for CASSLGRGSEQFF.

This chain joins TRBV6-5 and TRBJ1-6; D is possibly TRBD1 (5 bases). V was clipped by 4 bases and J by 0 bases, with 16 bases between them. The CDR3 totals 18 residues. Per germline, CDR1 MNHEY and CDR2 SVGAGI. Here the CDR3 reads CASSWVPGGSSYNSPLHF. DNA of the CDR3: TGTGCCAGCAGTTGGGTTCCCGGGGGGAGCTCCTATAATTCACCCCTCCACTTT.

The chain couples TRBV6-5 to TRBJ1-5, with no clear D. The CDR3 has 15 residues. V was trimmed by 2 bases and J by 3 bases, leaving 11 bases between them. Germline lookup yields CDR1 MNHEY and CDR2 SVGAGI. CDR3 region: CASSYPGGLNQPQHF. Here the CDR3 DNA reads TGTGCCAGCAGTTACCCGGGAGGACTCAATCAGCCCCAGCATTTT.

This clonotype was observed a handful of times. CDR3 protein: CASSEDSYYNEQFF. As DNA, the CDR3 is TGTGCCAGCAGTGAGGACAGCTACTACAATGAGCAGTTCTTC. The chain is built from TRBV6-1 and TRBJ2-1, with D tentatively TRBD1 (6 bases). From germline, CDR1 is MNHNS and CDR2 SASEGT. The CDR3 is 14 amino acids. Trimming cost V 3 bases and J 3 bases, with 9 bases left between them.